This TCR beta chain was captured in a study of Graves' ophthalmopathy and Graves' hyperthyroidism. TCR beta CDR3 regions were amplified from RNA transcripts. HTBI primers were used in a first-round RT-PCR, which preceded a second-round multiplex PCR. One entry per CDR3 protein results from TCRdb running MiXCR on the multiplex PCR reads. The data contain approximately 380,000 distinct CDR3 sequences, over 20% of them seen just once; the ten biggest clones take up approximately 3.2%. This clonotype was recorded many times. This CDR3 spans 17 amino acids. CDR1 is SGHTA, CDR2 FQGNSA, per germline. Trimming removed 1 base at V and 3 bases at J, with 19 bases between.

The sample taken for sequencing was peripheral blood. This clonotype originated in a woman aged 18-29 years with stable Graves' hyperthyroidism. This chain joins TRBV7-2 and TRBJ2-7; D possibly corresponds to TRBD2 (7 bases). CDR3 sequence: CASSLVGGGGVGYEQYF. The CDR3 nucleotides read TGTGCCAGCAGCTTAGTAGGGGGGGGAGGGGTCGGCTACGAGCAGTACTTC. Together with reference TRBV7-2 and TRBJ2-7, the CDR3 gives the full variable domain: GAGVSQSPSNKVTEKGKDVELRCDPISGHTALYWYRQSLGQGLEFLIYFQGNSAPDKSGLPSDRFSAERTGGSVSTLTIQRTQQEDSAVYLCASSLVGGGGVGYEQYFGPGTRLTVT.